This TCR beta chain derives from a study of T cell changes during pregnancy in multiple sclerosis. The assay was immunoSEQ multiplex PCR, and TCRdb's table has in-frame clones only and misses some. Of 80,000 to 130,000 clones in the sample, almost 95% were seen once. CDR1 is SQVTM and CDR2 is ANQGSEA in the germline V gene. This CDR3 region has 14 residues. The V and J genes are TRBV29-1 and TRBJ2-7; 10 positions agree with TRBD1. The sequence derives from a female donor with multiple sclerosis, enrolled in a pregnancy study. This material consisted of peripheral blood, taken before pregnancy. The CDR3 reads CSFLGQGGRYEQYF. As DNA, the CDR3 is TGCAGTTTCCTTGGACAGGGGGGTAGATACGAGCAGTACTTC.